This T cell receptor (beta chain) was sequenced during a study of cytomegalovirus exposure and HLA in healthy donors. The donors were in the approximately 120-subject validation cohort; that cohort was separate from the roughly 700-subject first cohort. The repertoire was sequenced with immunoSEQ multiplex PCR; TCRdb's copy has only in-frame clones and lacks some. The top ten clones hold 2% to 2.5% of a sample with 45,000 or so clones, approximately 94% of them seen once. Trimming pared 0 bases from V and 6 bases from J, leaving 13 bases between. The CDR3 length is 15 residues. Germline assignment: CDR1 SGDLS and CDR2 YYNGEE. Overall study results and limits: Reported results showed that the classifier diagnosed cytomegalovirus status with high specificity and sensitivity. In vitro assays verified that three CMV-associated chains recognized CMV antigens specifically.

To note about this clone: Its antigen is undetermined.

The rearrangement links TRBV9 to TRBJ1-5; tentatively, D is TRBD1 (6 bases). Source material: PBMCs. The source of this sequence is a woman younger than 30 in good health and CMV-seronegative. The CDR3 DNA reads TGTGCCAGCAGCGTAGGGGGGGAGGGGGGTCAGCCCCAGCATTTT. Amino acids: CASSVGGEGGQPQHF.